This entry lists 17 T cell receptor beta chains sequenced from one sample in a study of cytomegalovirus exposure and HLA in healthy donors. The PCR ran on 60 Vbeta and 13 Jbeta primers. The assay was immunoSEQ multiplex PCR, and TCRdb's table has in-frame clones only and misses some. The sample holds under 70,000 clones. The source material was PBMCs. These TCRs come from a man aged 45 to 65 in good health and CMV-seropositive.

This chain uses TRBV13 with TRBJ1-2; 7 bases are shared with TRBD1. There are 13 residues in the CDR3. J lost 4 bases, V lost 5 bases, and 4 bases had no gene match. From germline, CDR1 is PRHDT and CDR2 FYEKMQ (reference sequence). CDR3 nucleotide sequence: TGTGCCAGCAGCAAGGGACAGCTCTATGGCTACACCTTC. Its translation is CASSKGQLYGYTF.

The chain employs TRBV30 and TRBJ1-2, with a tentative D call TRBD1 (6 bases). Germline V gene data show CDR1 as GTSNPN and CDR2 as SVGIG (reference sequence). The CDR3 is 16 amino acids. Trimming stripped 0 bases from V and 6 bases from J, with 20 bases between. The CDR3 sequence: CAWSVEGVSGLDGYTF. CDR3 coding DNA: TGTGCCTGGAGTGTAGAGGGGGTGAGCGGTTTGGATGGCTACACCTTC.

CDR3 bases: TGTGCCAGCAGCCGCTCCGGGACTAGCAACGAGCAGTACTTC. This translates into CASSRSGTSNEQYF. V is TRBV9 and J is TRBJ2-7; 9 nucleotides agree with TRBD2. CDR1 and CDR2 from the germline V gene are SGDLS and YYNGEE. V lost 4 bases, J lost 5 bases, and 7 bases stayed unmatched. The length of the CDR3 is 14 residues.

The gene calls are TRBV6-5 and TRBJ2-7; D unclear. Between the trimmed V and J ends, which lost 10 bases and 2 bases, there was a span of 15 bases. The CDR3 contains 13 residues. Germline CDR1 reads MNHEY; CDR2 reads SVGAGI. Here the CDR3 reads CATRGNAPYEQYF. The CDR3 DNA reads as TGTGCCACCCGCGGTAATGCCCCCTACGAGCAGTACTTC.

The rearrangement joins TRBV5-5 to TRBJ1-4; TRBD1 agrees at 9 bases. Germline CDR1 is SGHKS and CDR2 is YYEKEE (reference sequence). The V gene end was trimmed by 5 bases and the J gene end by 6 bases; junction bases not matched to a gene: 5. The CDR3 has 14 residues. The DNA for the CDR3 is TGTGCCAGCAGTCGAGACAGGGGGGATGAAAAACTGTTTTTT. Amino acid sequence: CASSRDRGDEKLFF.

The chain has TRBV6-1 and TRBJ2-5; 13 bases map to TRBD2. This CDR3 spans 15 amino acids. Germline V gene data show CDR1 as MNHNS and CDR2 as SASEGT. V was clipped by 7 bases and J by 2 bases; unmatched bases: 4. CDR3 region: CASTQTSGRQETQYF. The DNA of the CDR3 is TGTGCCAGCACCCAGACTAGCGGGAGGCAAGAGACCCAGTACTTC.

About this clone: A read error may produce the germline difference seen at one junction end. This chain uses TRBV6-5 with TRBJ2-1, with D perhaps TRBD2 (6 bases). The germline V gene encodes CDR1 MNHEY and CDR2 SVGAGI. The CDR3 extends over 16 amino acids. The CDR3 DNA reads TGTGCCAGCAGTTACACTAGCCCTGGCTCCGACAATGAGCAGTTCTTC. Translating gives CASSYTSPGSDNEQFF.

This chain joins TRBV19 and TRBJ1-1; possibly TRBD1 for D (5 bases). V was clipped by 6 bases and J by 1 base, with 18 bases between them. There are 16 residues in the CDR3. Germline V gene data show CDR1 as LNHDA and CDR2 as SQIVND (reference sequence). The CDR3: CASRESGFGGNTEAFF. CDR3 in DNA: TGTGCCAGTAGGGAATCGGGGTTCGGGGGGAACACTGAAGCTTTCTTT.

The chain joins TRBV5-6 to TRBJ2-7; the D is unclear. The germline gives CDR1 SGHDT, CDR2 YYEEEE. The V end lost 1 base, the J end lost 4 bases, and 9 bases lay between the germline ends. The CDR3 has 13 residues. CDR3: CASSLNYGYEQYF. In DNA, the CDR3 is TGTGCCAGCAGCTTGAACTATGGGTACGAGCAGTACTTC.

CDR3 sequence: CSVDLQNYGYTF. In nucleotides, the CDR3 is TGCAGCGTTGATTTGCAGAACTATGGCTACACCTTC. This sequence joins TRBV29-1 and TRBJ1-2; no definite D call. Between the trimmed V and J ends, which lost 3 bases and 2 bases, there was a span of 7 bases. Germline assignment: CDR1 SQVTM and CDR2 ANQGSEA. The CDR3 sequence is 12 residues long.

V and J are TRBV9 and TRBJ1-1; the D is unclear. CDR3 length: 13 amino acids. Germline-derived CDR1 and CDR2 are SGDLS and YYNGEE. The germline V and J ends were trimmed by 3 bases and 0 bases, with 6 bases remaining between them. CDR3 bases: TGTGCCAGCAGCGCACAGTTGAACACTGAAGCTTTCTTT. It translates to CASSAQLNTEAFF.

Here the CDR3 DNA reads TGTGCCAGCAGCTGGGACAGGGTTAGTAGCACTGAAGCTTTCTTT. It codes for CASSWDRVSSTEAFF. The rearrangement joins TRBV5-6 to TRBJ1-1, with TRBD1 matching over 9 bases. The CDR3 loop spans 15 amino acids. CDR1 is SGHDT, CDR2 YYEEEE, per germline. After removal of 3 bases from V and 4 bases from J, the junction contained 7 bases not matched to a gene.

Comment on this clone: Compared with germline, one end of the junction differs, possibly owing to a read error. The V and J genes are TRBV9 and TRBJ2-1; the match to TRBD2 covers 7 bases. Germline CDR1 and CDR2: SGDLS and YYNGEE. The CDR3 is made up of 15 amino acids. CDR3 amino acids: CASSVSGLSDNEQFF. As DNA, the CDR3 is TGTGCCAGCAGCGTTAGCGGGCTCTCCGACAATGAGCAGTTCTTC.

This chain uses TRBV28 with TRBJ1-2; D gene uncertain. V lost 3 bases and J 7 bases, leaving 12 bases between the germline ends. This CDR3 has 13 amino acids. Per the germline V gene, CDR1 is MDHEN and CDR2 is SYDVKM. CDR3 loop: CASSFPGMSGYTF. In DNA, the CDR3 is TGTGCCAGCAGTTTTCCCGGGATGAGTGGCTACACCTTC.

V and J are TRBV6-5 and TRBJ2-7; a possible D gene is TRBD2 (6 bases). V dropped 6 bases and J dropped 2 bases, with 14 bases sitting between them. The CDR3 spans 14 residues. Germline values: CDR1 MNHEY, CDR2 SVGAGI. The CDR3 coding sequence is TGTGCCAGCAGCCGCGGGACGGCCGCCTACGAGCAGTACTTC. Translating gives CASSRGTAAYEQYF.

The rearrangement uses TRBV19 and TRBJ1-1, with TRBD1 as a possible D gene (5 bases). Trimming left V 7 bases short and J 4 bases short, with 13 bases between. Germline loops: CDR1 LNHDA, CDR2 SQIVND (reference sequence). The CDR3 has 13 residues. The CDR3 sequence: CASNGGRGTEAFF. As DNA, the CDR3 is TGTGCCAGTAACGGGGGAAGAGGCACTGAAGCTTTCTTT.

The J gene is TRBJ2-5, the V gene TRBV19, with 9 bases that match TRBD2. J lost 2 bases, V lost 3 bases, and 7 bases had no gene match. The CDR3 is made up of 16 amino acids. The germline V gene encodes CDR1 LNHDA and CDR2 SQIVND (reference sequence). Here the CDR3 DNA reads TGTGCCAGTAGTATGCTCCTAGCGGGAAAGCAAGAGACCCAGTACTTC. Protein product: CASSMLLAGKQETQYF.